The source of this T cell receptor (beta chain) is a study of blood T cell repertoires in COVID-19. Repertoires were generated with immunoSEQ multiplex PCR, while TCRdb's copy carries only in-frame clones and drops some. The data show roughly 240,000 clones, approximately 88% seen once. Trimming took 5 bases from V and 1 from J, leaving 11 bases between them. From germline, CDR1 is SQVTM and CDR2 ANQGSEA. The CDR3 extends over 14 amino acids. The chain has TRBV29-1 and TRBJ2-2; tentative D call: TRBD1 (6 bases). Sequenced material: PBMCs or T cells enriched from blood (not recorded which). This TCR came from a young woman with acute COVID-19. This CDR3 reads CSVNRVGNTGELFF. The CDR3 DNA follows: TGCAGCGTTAACAGGGTTGGGAACACCGGGGAGCTGTTTTTT.